The clone carrying this T cell receptor (beta chain) was detected only a few times. Its antigen is not identified. V shed 3 bases and J shed 5 bases, with 17 bases lying between them. The CDR3 length is 15 residues. These data are taken from a study of cytomegalovirus exposure and HLA in healthy donors. Study in general: An earlier analysis identified 100 million to 130 million unique TCR beta sequences in about 179 million T cells.

Use of 60 Vbeta and 13 Jbeta primers characterized the PCR. The repertoire was sequenced with immunoSEQ multiplex PCR; TCRdb's copy has only in-frame clones and lacks some. The profile shows fewer than 150,000 clones, approximately 62% of them singletons. General observations from the study: Later analysis associated a missense DCLRE1C variant with TCR beta V- and J-gene trimming. It emerged from a later analysis that several of the most significant clusters appeared to be linked to common viral pathogens.

The sequenced material came from PBMCs. The gene calls are TRBV23-1 and TRBJ2-7; D may be TRBD1 (6 bases). TRBV23-1 is an open reading frame, and its role is uncertain. This sequence was found in a human donor in good health. The CDR3 coding sequence is TGCGCCAGCAGTCAGGGTCAAGGGGGTAGCGACGAGCAGTACTTC. It codes for CASSQGQGGSDEQYF.